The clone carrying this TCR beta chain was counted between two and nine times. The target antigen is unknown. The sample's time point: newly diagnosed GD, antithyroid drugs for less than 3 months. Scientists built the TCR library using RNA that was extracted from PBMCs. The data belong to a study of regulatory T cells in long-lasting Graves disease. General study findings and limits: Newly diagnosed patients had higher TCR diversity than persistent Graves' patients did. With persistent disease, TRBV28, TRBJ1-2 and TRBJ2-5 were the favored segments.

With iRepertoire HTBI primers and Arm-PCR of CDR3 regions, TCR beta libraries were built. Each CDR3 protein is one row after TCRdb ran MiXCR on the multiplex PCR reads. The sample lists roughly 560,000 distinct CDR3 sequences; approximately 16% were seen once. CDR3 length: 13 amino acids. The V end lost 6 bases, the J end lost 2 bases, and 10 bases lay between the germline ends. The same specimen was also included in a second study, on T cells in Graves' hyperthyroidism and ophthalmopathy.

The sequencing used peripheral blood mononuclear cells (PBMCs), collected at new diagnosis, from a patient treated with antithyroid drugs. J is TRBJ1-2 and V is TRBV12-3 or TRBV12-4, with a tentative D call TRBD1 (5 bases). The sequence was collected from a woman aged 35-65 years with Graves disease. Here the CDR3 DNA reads TGTGCCAGCAGCATGGGGGTAAACTATGGCTACACCTTC. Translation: CASSMGVNYGYTF.